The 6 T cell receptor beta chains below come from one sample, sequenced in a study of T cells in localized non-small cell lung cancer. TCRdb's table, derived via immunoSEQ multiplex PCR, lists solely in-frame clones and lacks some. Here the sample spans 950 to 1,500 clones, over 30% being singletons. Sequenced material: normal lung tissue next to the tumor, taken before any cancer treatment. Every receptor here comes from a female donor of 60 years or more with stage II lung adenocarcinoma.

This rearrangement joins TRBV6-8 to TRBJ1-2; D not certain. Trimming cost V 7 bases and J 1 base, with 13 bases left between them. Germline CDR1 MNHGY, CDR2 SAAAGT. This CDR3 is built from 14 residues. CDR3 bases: TGTGCCAGCACCCGGTTTCAGCTTAACTATGGCTACACCTTC. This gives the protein CASTRFQLNYGYTF.

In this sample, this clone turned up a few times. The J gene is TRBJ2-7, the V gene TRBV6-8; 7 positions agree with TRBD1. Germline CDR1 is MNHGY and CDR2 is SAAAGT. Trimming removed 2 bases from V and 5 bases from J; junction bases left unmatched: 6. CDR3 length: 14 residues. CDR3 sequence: CASSYGLQGNEQYF. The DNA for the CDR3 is TGTGCCAGCAGTTACGGCTTACAGGGGAACGAGCAGTACTTC.

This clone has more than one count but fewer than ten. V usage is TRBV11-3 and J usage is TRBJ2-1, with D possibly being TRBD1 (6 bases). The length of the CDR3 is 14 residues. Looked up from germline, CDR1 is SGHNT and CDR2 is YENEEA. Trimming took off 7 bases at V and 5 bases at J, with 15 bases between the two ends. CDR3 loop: CASNLFQGNNEQFF. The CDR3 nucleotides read TGTGCCAGCAACCTCTTCCAGGGGAACAATGAGCAGTTCTTC.

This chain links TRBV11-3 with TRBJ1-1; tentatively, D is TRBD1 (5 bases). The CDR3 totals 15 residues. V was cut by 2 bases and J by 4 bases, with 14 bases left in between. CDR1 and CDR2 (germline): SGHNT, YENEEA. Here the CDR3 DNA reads TGTGCCAGCAGCTTATTCTCGGCAGGGAGCACTGAAGCTTTCTTT. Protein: CASSLFSAGSTEAFF.

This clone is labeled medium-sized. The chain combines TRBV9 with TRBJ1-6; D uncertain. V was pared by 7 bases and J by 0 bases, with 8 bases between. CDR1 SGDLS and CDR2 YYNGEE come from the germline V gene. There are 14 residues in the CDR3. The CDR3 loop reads CASGVSSYNSPLHF. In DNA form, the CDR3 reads TGTGCCAGCGGAGTCAGCTCCTATAATTCACCCCTCCACTTT. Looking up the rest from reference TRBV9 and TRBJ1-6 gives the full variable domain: DSGVTQTPKHLITATGQRVTLRCSPRSGDLSVYWYQQSLDQGLQFLIQYYNGEERAKGNILERFSAQQFPDLHSELNLSSLELGDSALYFCASGVSSYNSPLHFGNGTRLTVT.

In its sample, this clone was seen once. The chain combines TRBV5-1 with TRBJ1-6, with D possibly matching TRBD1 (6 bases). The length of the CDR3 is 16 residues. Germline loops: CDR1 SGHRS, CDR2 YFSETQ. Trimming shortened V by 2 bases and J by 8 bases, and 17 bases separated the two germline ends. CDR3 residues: CASSFGLAGEDSPLHF. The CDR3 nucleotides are TGCGCCAGCAGCTTTGGGCTCGCAGGGGAGGATTCACCCCTCCACTTT.